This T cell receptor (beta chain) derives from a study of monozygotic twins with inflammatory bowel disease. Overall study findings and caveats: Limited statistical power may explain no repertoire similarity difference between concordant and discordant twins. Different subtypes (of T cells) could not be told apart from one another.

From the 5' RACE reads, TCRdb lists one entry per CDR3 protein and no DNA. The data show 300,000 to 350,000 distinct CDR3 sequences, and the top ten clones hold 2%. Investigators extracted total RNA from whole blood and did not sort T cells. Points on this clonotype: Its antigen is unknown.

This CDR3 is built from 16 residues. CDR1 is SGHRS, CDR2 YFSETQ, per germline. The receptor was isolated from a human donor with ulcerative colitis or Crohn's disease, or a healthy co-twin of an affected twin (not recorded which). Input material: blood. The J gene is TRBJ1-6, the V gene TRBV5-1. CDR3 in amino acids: CASSLDRWTYNSPLHF.